One and the same sample provided the 10 T cell receptor beta chains below, sequenced in a study of T cell responses to AZD1222 COVID-19 vaccine. Method: immunoSEQ multiplex PCR; TCRdb's copy keeps in-frame clones and lacks some. In the table there are approximately 160,000 clones, around 93% of which are singletons. The sequenced sample was peripheral blood, obtained on day 0 of AZD1222 vaccination. The receptors here all came from an adult in good health.

The chain carries TRBV28 and TRBJ2-3, with D tentatively TRBD1 or TRBD2 (6 bases each). The CDR3 extends over 15 amino acids. Germline values: CDR1 MDHEN, CDR2 SYDVKM. V dropped 1 base and J dropped 4 bases, with 12 bases sitting between them. CDR3 residues: CASSLYRGVSDTQYF. In DNA form, the CDR3 reads TGTGCCAGCAGTTTATATAGGGGGGTTTCAGATACGCAGTATTTT. The variable domain in full, with the rest retrieved from reference TRBV28 and TRBJ2-3, is DVKVTQSSRYLVKRTGEKVFLECVQDMDHENMFWYRQDPGLGLRLIYFSYDVKMKEKGDIPEGYSVSREKKERFSLILESASTNQTSMYLCASSLYRGVSDTQYFGPGTRLTVL.

This chain links TRBV28 with TRBJ2-7; D not resolved. The germline V and J ends were trimmed by 3 bases and 2 bases, with 14 bases remaining between them. The CDR3 loop spans 15 amino acids. Per germline, CDR1 MDHEN and CDR2 SYDVKM. The CDR3: CASSFAGAITYEQYF. DNA for the CDR3: TGTGCCAGCAGTTTTGCCGGCGCTATTACCTACGAGCAGTACTTC.

The genes are TRBV6-5 and TRBJ2-7, with TRBD1 identical over 10 bases. Trimming at V came to 0 bases and at J to 3 bases, leaving 2 bases not matched to a gene. The CDR3 consists of 15 residues. Germline V gene sequence: CDR1 MNHEY, CDR2 SVGAGI. The CDR3 DNA sequence: TGTGCCAGCAGTTACTCGTGGGACAGGGGCTACGAGCAGTACTTC. Amino acid sequence: CASSYSWDRGYEQYF.

The rearrangement uses TRBV9 and TRBJ2-5; D possibly corresponds to TRBD1 (6 bases). Germline V gene sequence: CDR1 SGDLS, CDR2 YYNGEE. This CDR3 is built from 14 residues. The V end lost 4 bases, the J end lost 2 bases, and 12 bases lay between the germline ends. The CDR3 sequence: CASSSRQEQETQYF. The CDR3, as DNA: TGTGCCAGCAGCTCCAGACAGGAGCAAGAGACCCAGTACTTC.

V gene TRBV4-3 combines with J gene TRBJ2-1; a possible D gene is TRBD2 (6 bases). The CDR3 contains 15 residues. The V gene's germline CDR1 is LGHNA and CDR2 YSLEER. Trimming removed 2 bases at V and 7 bases at J, with 15 bases between. Written as DNA, the CDR3 is TGCGCCAGCAGCCAAAGCGTGCTAGCGACAAATGAGCAGTTCTTC. Protein sequence: CASSQSVLATNEQFF.

This rearrangement joins TRBV28 to TRBJ1-6, with 9 nucleotides matching TRBD1. The V gene's germline CDR1 is MDHEN and CDR2 SYDVKM. J was trimmed by 11 bases and V by 10 bases; bases with no gene match: 9. This CDR3 has 13 amino acids. CDR3 DNA: TGTGCCACCCGGGACAGGGTCATGACACCCCTCCACTTT. Encoded protein: CATRDRVMTPLHF.

This chain joins TRBV19 and TRBJ2-1, with D perhaps matching TRBD2 (6 bases). The V end was cut by 0 bases, the J end by 9 bases, with 21 bases between. The CDR3 contains 17 residues. Germline CDR1 is LNHDA and CDR2 is SQIVND (reference sequence). The CDR3 DNA sequence: TGTGCCAGTAGTATAGACCCCGGGGCTAGGTGGGGAGGTGAGCAGTTCTTC. Protein product: CASSIDPGARWGGEQFF. Filled out from reference TRBV19 and TRBJ2-1, the complete variable domain reads DGGITQSPKYLFRKEGQNVTLSCEQNLNHDAMYWYRQDPGQGLRLIYYSQIVNDFQKGDIAEGYSVSREKKESFPLTVTSAQKNPTAFYLCASSIDPGARWGGEQFFGPGTRLTVL.

The chain couples TRBV4-1 to TRBJ2-7; 7 nucleotides line up with TRBD1. CDR1 and CDR2 (germline): MGHRA, YSYEKL. V lost 1 base, J lost 1 base, and 4 bases stayed unmatched. The CDR3 extends over 15 amino acids. Here the CDR3 DNA reads TGCGCCAGCAGCCAAGTCCAGGGACAGTCCTACGAGCAGTACTTC. Its translation: CASSQVQGQSYEQYF.

J is TRBJ2-2 and V is TRBV11-2; D uncertain. CDR1 SGHAT and CDR2 FQNNGV come from the germline V gene. This CDR3 comprises 14 residues. V was clipped by 2 bases and J by 4 bases, with 8 bases between them. The CDR3 region is CASSLLGGTGELFF. DNA for the CDR3: TGTGCCAGCAGCTTATTAGGCGGCACCGGGGAGCTGTTTTTT.

The rearrangement uses TRBV10-3 and TRBJ1-5; TRBD1 is a possible D gene (5 bases). Germline CDR1 reads ENHRY; CDR2 reads SYGVKD. CDR3 length: 15 residues. V lost 3 bases and J 2 bases, leaving 11 bases between the germline ends. This chain's CDR3 is CAISEGATGNQPQHF. The CDR3, as DNA: TGTGCCATCAGTGAAGGGGCAACGGGCAATCAGCCCCAGCATTTT.